These 10 T cell receptor beta chains originate from one sample sequenced in a study of response to subunit inactivated influenza vaccine. TCRdb reprocessed the RT-PCR reads with MiXCR, giving one entry per CDR3 protein. The repertoire includes about 520,000 distinct CDR3 sequences, about 25% of them detected once, and 1.5% to 2% sits in the top ten. Source: CD4+ T cells sorted from PBMCs, taken around 5 days after vaccination. The receptors shown here come from a man aged 50 to 60 who received an inactivated influenza vaccine.

The chain employs TRBV3-1 and TRBJ2-3; the match to TRBD1 covers 7 bases. J was trimmed by 5 bases and V by 5 bases; bases with no gene match: 4. The CDR3 totals 13 residues. Germline loops: CDR1 LGHDT, CDR2 YNNKEL (reference sequence). CDR3 DNA: TGTGCCAGCAGCGCAAGGGGGCGAGATACGCAGTATTTT. This sequence encodes CASSARGRDTQYF.

This chain links TRBV9 with TRBJ2-1; D not certain. This CDR3 spans 16 amino acids. Per germline, CDR1 SGDLS and CDR2 YYNGEE. The V and J ends lost 0 bases and 0 bases respectively, with 10 bases between them. CDR3 sequence: CASSVEGSSSYNEQFF. CDR3 nucleotides: TGTGCCAGCAGCGTAGAGGGCTCGAGCTCCTACAATGAGCAGTTCTTC. Full variable domain (missing parts from reference TRBV9 and TRBJ2-1): DSGVTQTPKHLITATGQRVTLRCSPRSGDLSVYWYQQSLDQGLQFLIQYYNGEERAKGNILERFSAQQFPDLHSELNLSSLELGDSALYFCASSVEGSSSYNEQFFGPGTRLTVL.

The rearrangement joins TRBV28 to TRBJ2-3, with D tentatively TRBD2 (5 bases). CDR1 and CDR2 from the germline V gene are MDHEN and SYDVKM. Trimming took off 7 bases at V and 5 bases at J, with 7 bases between the two ends. The CDR3 loop spans 11 amino acids. The CDR3 region is CASNGVDTQYF. CDR3 coding DNA: TGTGCCAGCAACGGGGTAGATACGCAGTATTTT.

V is TRBV4-2 and J is TRBJ2-3, with TRBD2 identical over 7 bases. The CDR3 runs to 16 residues. V gave up 0 bases and J gave up 5 bases; unmatched junction bases: 8. CDR1 LGHNA and CDR2 YNFKEQ come from the germline V gene. The CDR3 DNA is TGTGCCAGCAGCCAAGAAGTTACGCGGGGGTTAGATACGCAGTATTTT. This codes for CASSQEVTRGLDTQYF.

This rearrangement joins TRBV29-1 to TRBJ2-7; 7 nucleotides line up with TRBD1. Looked up from germline, CDR1 is SQVTM and CDR2 is ANQGSEA. J was trimmed by 2 bases and V by 5 bases; bases with no gene match: 6. The CDR3 spans 13 residues. CDR3 coding DNA: TGCAGCGTTAGCACAGGGGACCCCTACGAGCAGTACTTC. Translation: CSVSTGDPYEQYF.

This clonotype was recorded a few times. The V gene is TRBV6-1, the J gene TRBJ2-2, with 8 bases fitting TRBD1. Germline assignment: CDR1 MNHNS and CDR2 SASEGT. The CDR3 has 15 residues. J lost 3 bases, V lost 5 bases, and 5 bases had no gene match. The CDR3 protein is CASSRDRRDTGELFF. The CDR3 coding sequence is TGTGCCAGCAGTAGGGACAGGAGGGACACCGGGGAGCTGTTTTTT.

The chain combines TRBV6-2 or TRBV6-3 with TRBJ1-3; D is uncertain. This CDR3 has 15 residues. The V gene lost 8 bases and the J gene lost 2 bases, with 16 bases spanning the gap. Germline CDR1 and CDR2: MNHEY and SVGEGT. CDR3 nucleotides: TGTGCCAGCGTACCAACGGGGTGGACTGGAAACACCATATATTTT. Protein product: CASVPTGWTGNTIYF.

This clonotype was observed a few times. The CDR3 loop is CASSPTWASGNPDTQYF. For the CDR3, the DNA is TGTGCCAGCAGCCCTACCTGGGCTAGCGGGAACCCAGATACGCAGTATTTT. This sequence joins TRBV27 and TRBJ2-3; 9 bases match TRBD2. CDR1 and CDR2 from the germline V gene are MNHEY and SMNVEV (reference sequence). The CDR3 totals 17 residues. Trimming at V came to 6 bases and at J to 4 bases, leaving 14 bases not matched to a gene.

This clonotype showed up many times. This chain joins TRBV3-1 and TRBJ1-5; 7 bases map to TRBD1. Germline V gene data show CDR1 as LGHDT and CDR2 as YNNKEL (reference sequence). V lost 4 bases, J lost 3 bases, and 3 bases stayed unmatched. The CDR3 loop spans 14 amino acids. The CDR3 DNA follows: TGTGCCAGCAGCCTGGGACAGCTCAATCAGCCCCAGCATTTT. It encodes CASSLGQLNQPQHF.

The chain joins TRBV7-9 to TRBJ1-1, with no clear D. The CDR3 consists of 13 residues. Per germline, CDR1 SEHNR and CDR2 FQNEAQ (reference sequence). V was pared by 3 bases and J by 3 bases, with 8 bases between. CDR3 loop: CASSFLGYTEAFF. For the CDR3, the DNA is TGTGCCAGCAGCTTTCTGGGGTACACTGAAGCTTTCTTT.